The sample holds a few counts of the clone carrying this T cell receptor (beta chain). The record originates from a study of regulatory T cells in long-lasting Graves disease. For TCR beta, libraries came from iRepertoire HTBI primers and Arm-PCR of CDR3 regions. TCRdb ran MiXCR on the multiplex PCR reads and lists one entry per CDR3 protein. Among around 470,000 distinct CDR3 sequences, around 15% were seen once, and the ten largest hold approximately 17%. Time point given: newly diagnosed GD, antithyroid drugs for less than 3 months. Making the TCR library involved RNA that had been extracted from PBMCs. A further study also used this sample, focusing on T cells in Graves' hyperthyroidism and ophthalmopathy. From that paper: The diagnostic basis comprised clinical symptoms, serum thyroxine and TRAb, thyroid ultrasound and orbital computed tomography.

This sequence originates from a woman in her forties or fifties with Graves disease. The specimen comprised peripheral blood mononuclear cells (PBMCs), sampled at new diagnosis, from a patient treated with antithyroid drugs.

The CDR3 DNA follows: TGTGCTAGTGCAGGGCCCTCTTCTGGGGCCAACGTCCTGACTTTC. Its protein product is CASAGPSSGANVLTF. The chain couples TRBV28 to TRBJ2-6; possibly TRBD1 for D (5 bases). In germline, CDR1 is MDHEN, CDR2 SYDVKM. The CDR3 runs to 15 residues. Supplemented by reference TRBV28 and TRBJ2-6, the full variable domain reads DVKVTQSSRYLVKRTGEKVFLECVQDMDHENMFWYRQDPGLGLRLIYFSYDVKMKEKGDIPEGYSVSREKKERFSLILESASTNQTSMYLCASAGPSSGANVLTFGAGSRLTVL.